This T cell receptor (beta chain) was recorded in a study of cytomegalovirus exposure and HLA in healthy donors. Regarding the study as a whole: Excluded were some V segments that proved indistinguishable, including TRBV6-2 and TRBV6-3.

About this clone itself: The antigen remains unidentified.

It was with 60 Vbeta and 13 Jbeta primers that the PCR ran. The table came from immunoSEQ multiplex PCR; TCRdb's copy has only in-frame clones and leaves some out. The data contain about 100,000 clones, around 83% of them singletons. It was healthy bone marrow donors who served as donors. With 3 bases removed from V and 2 bases from J, the gap between germline ends came to 13 bases. The germline gives CDR1 SGHTA, CDR2 FQGNSA. CDR3 size: 15 residues. The sequence came from a woman between 18 and 29 years old in good health and CMV-seronegative. The sample taken for sequencing was PBMCs. The chain has TRBV7-2 and TRBJ2-5; D not resolved. This CDR3 reads CASSFPRWKQETQYF. DNA of the CDR3: TGTGCCAGCAGCTTTCCTAGGTGGAAGCAAGAGACCCAGTACTTC.